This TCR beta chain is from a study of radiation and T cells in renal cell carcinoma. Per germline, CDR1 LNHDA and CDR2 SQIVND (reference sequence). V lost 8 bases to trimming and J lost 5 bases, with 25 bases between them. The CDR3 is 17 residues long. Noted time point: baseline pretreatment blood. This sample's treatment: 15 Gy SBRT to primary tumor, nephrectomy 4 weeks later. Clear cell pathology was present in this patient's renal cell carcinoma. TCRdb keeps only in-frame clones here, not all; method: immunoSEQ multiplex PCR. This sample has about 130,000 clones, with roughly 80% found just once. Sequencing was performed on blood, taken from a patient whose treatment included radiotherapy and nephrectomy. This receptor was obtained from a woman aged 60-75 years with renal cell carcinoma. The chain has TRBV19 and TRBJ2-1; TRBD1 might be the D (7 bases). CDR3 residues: CASSLPTGDFGNNEQFF. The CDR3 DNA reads TGTGCCAGTTCTCTACCAACAGGGGACTTTGGCAACAATGAGCAGTTCTTC.